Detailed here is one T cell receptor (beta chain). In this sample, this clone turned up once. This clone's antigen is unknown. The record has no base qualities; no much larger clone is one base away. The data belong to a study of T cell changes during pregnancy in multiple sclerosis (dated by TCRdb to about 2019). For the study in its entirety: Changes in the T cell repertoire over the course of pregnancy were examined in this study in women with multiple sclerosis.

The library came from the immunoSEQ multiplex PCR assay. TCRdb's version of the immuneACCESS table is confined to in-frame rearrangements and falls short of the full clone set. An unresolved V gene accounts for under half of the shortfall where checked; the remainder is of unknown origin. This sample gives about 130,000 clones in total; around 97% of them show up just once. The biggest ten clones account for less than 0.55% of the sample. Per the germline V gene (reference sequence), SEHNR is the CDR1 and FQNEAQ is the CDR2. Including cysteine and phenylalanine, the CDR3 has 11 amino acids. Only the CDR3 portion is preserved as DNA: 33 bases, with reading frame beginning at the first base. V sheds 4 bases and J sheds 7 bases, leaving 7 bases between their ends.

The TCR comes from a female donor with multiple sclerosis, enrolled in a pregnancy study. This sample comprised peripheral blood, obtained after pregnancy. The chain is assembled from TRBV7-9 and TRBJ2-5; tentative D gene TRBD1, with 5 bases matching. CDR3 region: CASSSTGTQYF. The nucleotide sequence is TGTGCCAGCAGCTCTACAGGGACCCAGTACTTC.